Below are 21 T cell receptor beta chains sequenced from a single sample in a study of monozygotic twins with inflammatory bowel disease. TCRdb reprocessed the 5' RACE reads, keeping one entry per CDR3 protein, no DNA. This sample's table has 150,000 or so distinct CDR3 sequences. Sequenced material: blood. These receptors were obtained from a human donor with ulcerative colitis or Crohn's disease, or a healthy co-twin of an affected twin (not recorded which).

The chain combines TRBV5-1 with TRBJ2-1; as DNA is missing, the TRBD1 call by TCRdb cannot be tested. This CDR3 has 13 residues. Germline V CDR1 and CDR2: SGHRS, YFSETQ. CDR3 sequence: CASSSQGADEQFF.

The chain is built from TRBV7-9 and TRBJ1-1. This CDR3 has 12 amino acids. Germline values: CDR1 SEHNR, CDR2 FQNEAQ (reference sequence). The CDR3 loop reads CASREGGTEAFF.

The chain carries TRBV10-3 and TRBJ2-3; TCRdb names TRBD2, which stays unverified in the absence of DNA. Germline V gene lookup returns CDR1 ENHRY and CDR2 SYGVKD. CDR3 length: 18 residues. CDR3 protein: CAISGLAGGRSSTDTQYF.

V gene TRBV20-1 combines with J gene TRBJ1-1; TCRdb picks TRBD1, but there is no DNA to check that call. Germline CDR1 reads DFQATT; CDR2 reads SNEGSKA (reference sequence). The CDR3 length is 15 residues. The CDR3 sequence: CSAMGPRLWNTEAFF.

The chain carries TRBV4-1 and TRBJ1-2. Germline V CDR1 and CDR2: MGHRA, YSYEKL. The CDR3 has 15 amino acids. The chain's CDR3 is CASSQVGSWREGYTF.

This chain connects TRBV5-6 to TRBJ1-1. Germline V gene sequence: CDR1 SGHDT, CDR2 YYEEEE. This CDR3 region has 14 residues. The CDR3 sequence: CASSRAELNTEAFF.

This rearrangement joins TRBV7-3 to TRBJ2-3; the TRBD2 assignment by TCRdb is unverifiable without DNA. This CDR3 contains 15 residues. The germline CDR1 and CDR2 sequences are SGHTA and FQGTGA. The chain's CDR3 is CASSLRLAGEDTQYF.

The chain couples TRBV25-1 to TRBJ2-3; the TCRdb call, TRBD1, lacks DNA for checking. The germline CDR1 and CDR2 sequences are MGHDK and SYGVNS. CDR3 length: 16 residues. CDR3 region: CASSEFAGGPTDTQYF.

The chain has TRBV7-2 and TRBJ2-5; TCRdb indicates TRBD2, and absent DNA this call remains unverified. The CDR3 length is 17 residues. The germline V gene encodes CDR1 SGHTA and CDR2 FQGNSA. This CDR3 is CASSLVGSGRAGETQYF.

The chain joins TRBV5-1 to TRBJ2-3. The CDR3 is 13 amino acids. Per germline, CDR1 SGHRS and CDR2 YFSETQ. The CDR3 spells CASSLALVDTQYF. Using reference TRBV5-1 and TRBJ2-3 for the parts outside the CDR3, the full variable domain is KAGVTQTPRYLIKTRGQQVTLSCSPISGHRSVSWYQQTPGQGLQFLFEYFSETQRNKGNFPGRFSGRQFSNSRSEMNVSTLELGDSALYLCASSLALVDTQYFGPGTRLTVL.

Here the CDR3 reads CASSPGGAYTIYF. The chain carries TRBV7-6 and TRBJ1-3; TCRdb selects TRBD1, and the lack of DNA leaves this call unchecked. The CDR3 has 13 residues. The V gene's germline CDR1 is SGHVS and CDR2 FNYEAQ.

The V call is TRBV24-1, the J call TRBJ2-5; TCRdb proposes TRBD1, but this gene call is untestable without DNA. CDR1 KGHDR and CDR2 SFDVKD come from the germline V gene. The CDR3 has 14 residues. The CDR3 reads CATSDPTGGQTQYF.

The rearrangement links TRBV28 to TRBJ2-2. The germline V gene has CDR1 MDHEN and CDR2 SYDVKM. The CDR3 length is 12 residues. The CDR3 protein is CASSLLSGELFF. Together with reference TRBV28 and TRBJ2-2, the CDR3 gives the full variable domain: DVKVTQSSRYLVKRTGEKVFLECVQDMDHENMFWYRQDPGLGLRLIYFSYDVKMKEKGDIPEGYSVSREKKERFSLILESASTNQTSMYLCASSLLSGELFFGEGSRLTVL.

The chain joins TRBV18 to TRBJ1-1; TCRdb's D call, TRBD1, is unchecked because there is no DNA. The CDR3 has 12 amino acids. Germline loops: CDR1 KGHSH, CDR2 LQKENI. CDR3 sequence reads: CASSPGTYEAFF. The variable domain in full, with the rest retrieved from reference TRBV18 and TRBJ1-1, is NAGVMQNPRHLVRRRGQEARLRCSPMKGHSHVYWYRQLPEEGLKFMVYLQKENIIDESGMPKERFSAEFPKEGPSILRIQQVVRGDSAAYFCASSPGTYEAFFGQGTRLTVV.

The CDR3 here is CASSLGQALGTEAFF. The rearrangement joins TRBV4-3 to TRBJ1-1; the D gene TCRdb calls, TRBD1, cannot be checked with no DNA. There are 15 residues in the CDR3. Germline-derived CDR1 and CDR2 are LGHNA and YSLEER.

The rearrangement uses TRBV5-1 and TRBJ2-3. CDR1 and CDR2 (germline): SGHRS, YFSETQ. This CDR3 is built from 13 residues. CDR3: CASSPISTDTQYF.

The chain carries TRBV12-2 and TRBJ2-7; as DNA is missing, the TRBD1 call by TCRdb cannot be tested. TRBV12-2 is a pseudogene locus. The CDR3 spans 18 residues. The CDR3 region is CASRLPNRGQGWSYEQYF.

The chain recombines TRBV5-5 with TRBJ2-7; TCRdb's D call of TRBD1 is untestable without DNA. The CDR3 is 15 amino acids. The germline V gene has CDR1 SGHKS and CDR2 YYEKEE (reference sequence). CDR3 protein: CASSLAGHGGYEQYF.

This sequence joins TRBV5-6 and TRBJ2-7. This CDR3 is built from 14 residues. Germline CDR1 is SGHDT and CDR2 is YYEEEE. CDR3 residues: CASSLRYLGYEQYF.

The chain uses TRBV20-1 and TRBJ1-5; TCRdb calls TRBD1, which cannot be checked without DNA. Looked up from germline, CDR1 is DFQATT and CDR2 is SNEGSKA (reference sequence). This CDR3 is built from 19 residues. The CDR3 region is CSARDILDGRGYSNQPQHF.

The chain combines TRBV10-3 with TRBJ2-5. Germline-derived CDR1 and CDR2 are ENHRY and SYGVKD. This CDR3 is 13 amino acids long. CDR3: CAISGDGEETQYF.